The 32 T cell receptor beta chains below come from one sample, sequenced in a study of regulatory T cells in long-lasting Graves disease. Relying on iRepertoire HTBI primers and Arm-PCR of CDR3 regions, the team built TCR beta libraries. MiXCR, applied by TCRdb to the multiplex PCR reads, yields one record per CDR3 protein. The sample has approximately 350,000 distinct CDR3 sequences, about an eighth seen once. Time point specified: newly diagnosed GD, antithyroid drugs for less than 3 months. Construction of the TCR library relied on RNA isolated from PBMCs. These same records also appear under a second study, on T cells in Graves' hyperthyroidism and ophthalmopathy.

The source was peripheral blood mononuclear cells (PBMCs), collected at new diagnosis, from a patient treated with antithyroid drugs. Source of these receptors: a woman aged 18-29 years with Graves disease.

The rearrangement uses TRBV19 and TRBJ1-4, with D possibly being TRBD1 (5 bases). Germline CDR1 is LNHDA and CDR2 is SQIVND (reference sequence). Trimming stripped 4 bases from V and 6 bases from J, with 21 bases between. The CDR3 covers 17 residues. This CDR3 is CASSTTDLTLGDEKLFF. In DNA, the CDR3 is TGTGCCAGTAGTACCACCGACCTCACCCTAGGGGATGAAAAACTGTTTTTT.

This clonotype occurred many times. The chain has TRBV28 and TRBJ2-5; D call uncertain. This CDR3 contains 16 residues. Trimming cost V 4 bases and J 4 bases, with 19 bases left between them. Germline V gene data show CDR1 as MDHEN and CDR2 as SYDVKM. The CDR3 DNA is TGTGCCAGCAGTTCCCCCCCGGCCCAGAAAATAGAGACCCAGTACTTC. It translates to CASSSPPAQKIETQYF.

This clonotype showed up many times. The chain combines TRBV2 with TRBJ2-1; the match to TRBD2 covers 10 bases. CDR1 and CDR2 from the germline V gene are SNHLY and FYNNEI. The CDR3 runs 14 residues. The V and J ends lost 5 bases and 5 bases, in that order; junction bases with no gene match: 3. CDR3 protein: CASSWTSGHNEQFF. CDR3 in DNA: TGTGCCAGCAGTTGGACTAGCGGTCACAATGAGCAGTTCTTC. Combining the CDR3 with reference TRBV2 and TRBJ2-1 gives the whole variable domain EPEVTQTPSHQVTQMGQEVILRCVPISNHLYFYWYRQILGQKVEFLVSFYNNEISEKSEIFDDQFSVERPDGSNFTLKIRSTKLEDSAMYFCASSWTSGHNEQFFGPGTRLTVL.

The chain employs TRBV29-1 and TRBJ1-4, with TRBD1 matching over 8 bases. CDR3 length: 14 residues. The germline V gene encodes CDR1 SQVTM and CDR2 ANQGSEA. J lost 7 bases, V lost 3 bases, and 7 bases had no gene match. Here the CDR3 reads CSVDPGQGSEKLFF. CDR3 bases: TGCAGCGTTGACCCCGGACAGGGTAGTGAAAAACTGTTTTTT.

This clonotype has at least ten counts. The chain has TRBV6-2 or TRBV6-3 and TRBJ2-3; D gene uncertain. Germline CDR1 is MNHEY and CDR2 is SVGEGT. This CDR3 has 12 residues. Trimming cost V 6 bases and J 0 bases, with 4 bases left between them. This CDR3 reads CASSFSTDTQYF. As DNA, the CDR3 is TGTGCCAGCAGCTTTAGCACAGATACGCAGTATTTT.

Of note for this clonotype: A read error may be the cause here, since a much bigger clone is one base away. The chain employs TRBV4-3 and TRBJ2-6; D not resolved. The CDR3 loop spans 19 amino acids. Germline V gives CDR1 LGHNA, CDR2 YSLEER. The CDR3 here is CASGQEPLLSYSGANVLTF. The CDR3 DNA reads TGCGCCAGCGGCCAAGAACCCCTCCTCTCTTATTCTGGGGCCAACGTCCTGACTTTC.

This clonotype has just a few counts. The chain carries TRBV4-1 and TRBJ2-2, with D possibly matching TRBD2 (6 bases). CDR3 length: 17 residues. Germline V CDR1 and CDR2: MGHRA, YSYEKL. Between the trimmed V and J ends, which lost 1 base and 6 bases, there was a span of 18 bases. In nucleotides, the CDR3 is TGCGCCAGCAGCCAAGGTTTCCTTGGGAGGCGGGCCGGGGAGCTGTTTTTT. It codes for CASSQGFLGRRAGELFF.

As concerns this clonotype: This may be a read error, as it is one base from a much larger clone. The chain joins TRBV4-2 to TRBJ1-5; TRBD1 is a possible D gene (5 bases). CDR1 is LGHNA and CDR2 is YNFKEQ in the germline V gene. The CDR3 covers 17 residues. CDR3 in DNA: TGTGCCAGCAACCAAGAGTTAAACGGGGGAGGCAATCAGCCCCAGCATTTT. Translation: CASNQELNGGGNQPQHF.

This clonotype has ten or more counts. The chain joins TRBV19 to TRBJ2-7; maybe TRBD2 (6 bases). There are 16 residues in the CDR3. V dropped 1 base and J dropped 7 bases, with 20 bases sitting between them. Germline-derived CDR1 and CDR2 are LNHDA and SQIVND (reference sequence). The CDR3 here is CASSIGAGPRPREQYF. Written as DNA, the CDR3 is TGTGCCAGTAGTATAGGCGCGGGACCCCGGCCGCGGGAGCAGTACTTC.

Remarks on this clonotype: This may stem from a read error, because a much larger clone lies one nucleotide away. The V and J genes are TRBV7-8 and TRBJ2-1; 10 bases line up with TRBD2. Looked up from germline, CDR1 is SGHVS and CDR2 is FQNEAQ. Trimming cost V 5 bases and J 4 bases; bases outside gene matches: 14. The length of the CDR3 is 18 residues. The CDR3 region is CASSRTARPAGGYNEQFF. The DNA for the CDR3 is TGTGCCAGCAGCCGAACCGCCCGCCCAGCGGGGGGGTACAATGAGCAGTTCTTC.

This clonotype came up many times. V gene TRBV20-1 combines with J gene TRBJ1-5; possible D gene TRBD1, 5 bases. The CDR3 is made up of 16 amino acids. Looked up from germline, CDR1 is DFQATT and CDR2 is SNEGSKA (reference sequence). The germline V and J ends were trimmed by 0 bases and 3 bases, with 15 bases remaining between them. In DNA form, the CDR3 reads TGCAGTGCTAGAGATCGTTATCGACAGACCAATCAGCCCCAGCATTTT. This sequence encodes CSARDRYRQTNQPQHF.

The sample holds many counts of this clonotype. The genes are TRBV6-1 and TRBJ1-2, with no clear D. CDR3 size: 14 residues. The V gene's germline CDR1 is MNHNS and CDR2 SASEGT. V was trimmed by 6 bases and J by 4 bases, leaving 15 bases between them. DNA of the CDR3: TGTGCCAGCAGACCCCGGGATCCCTTCTATGGCTACACCTTC. Translating gives CASRPRDPFYGYTF.

This clonotype was seen ten or more times. V usage is TRBV6-1 and J usage is TRBJ1-2; maybe TRBD1 (6 bases). Germline assignment: CDR1 MNHNS and CDR2 SASEGT. This CDR3 contains 14 residues. With 5 bases removed from V and 4 bases from J, the gap between germline ends came to 14 bases. CDR3 residues: CASSREEGGYGYTF. CDR3 nucleotide sequence: TGTGCCAGCAGTCGGGAGGAGGGGGGCTATGGCTACACCTTC.

This clonotype appeared many times. The rearrangement joins TRBV27 to TRBJ2-1; D not resolved. The CDR3 totals 14 residues. Germline V CDR1 and CDR2: MNHEY, SMNVEV (reference sequence). V lost 3 bases to trimming and J lost 3 bases, with 9 bases between them. In DNA, the CDR3 is TGTGCCAGCAGTTTCCAACAGCTCTACAATGAGCAGTTCTTC. Protein sequence: CASSFQQLYNEQFF.

This clonotype was detected many times. The chain uses TRBV6-2 or TRBV6-3 and TRBJ2-1; 8 bases line up with TRBD2. CDR3 length: 16 residues. CDR1 and CDR2 (germline): MNHEY, SVGEGT. V shed 0 bases and J 6 bases; nucleotides not matched to a gene: 7. Written as DNA, the CDR3 is TGTGCCAGCAGTTACTCTCCGGGGGCGGGGGGCAATGAGCAGTTCTTC. Its protein product is CASSYSPGAGGNEQFF.

This clonotype was seen repeatedly, ten times or more. This chain connects TRBV2 to TRBJ2-4; 8 bases are a match to TRBD1. Germline CDR1 SNHLY, CDR2 FYNNEI. The J segment lost 1 base and the V segment lost 7 bases, leaving 6 bases of the junction unmatched. The CDR3 runs to 15 residues. CDR3 sequence (DNA): TGTGCCAGCACCAGGACAGGGTCGGCCAAAAACATTCAGTACTTC. This translates into CASTRTGSAKNIQYF.

This sequence joins TRBV29-1 and TRBJ2-7; D unclear. The V end was cut by 5 bases, the J end by 0 bases, with 11 bases between. The CDR3 sequence is 13 residues long. In germline, CDR1 is SQVTM, CDR2 ANQGSEA. CDR3 sequence: CSVKRRSSYEQYF. In DNA, the CDR3 is TGCAGCGTTAAGAGGCGGTCCTCCTACGAGCAGTACTTC.

This clonotype was detected only a few times. This rearrangement joins TRBV12-5 to TRBJ2-3; D perhaps matches TRBD1 (5 bases). Trimming left V 1 base short and J 4 bases short, with 21 bases between. CDR1 LGHNT and CDR2 FRNRAP come from the germline V gene. The CDR3 length is 18 residues. CDR3: CASGLAQKDRAKADTQYF. The CDR3 nucleotides are TGTGCTAGTGGTTTGGCACAAAAAGACAGAGCTAAAGCAGATACGCAGTATTTT.

This clonotype appeared many times. This chain links TRBV7-2 with TRBJ1-2, with no clear D. Trimming removed 1 base from V and 8 bases from J, with 11 bases in between. The CDR3 has 13 amino acids. From germline, CDR1 is SGHTA and CDR2 FQGNSA. CDR3 amino acids: CASSLDQLGGYTF. The CDR3 DNA is TGTGCCAGCAGCTTAGACCAATTGGGGGGCTACACCTTC.

The chain combines TRBV7-9 with TRBJ2-7; D is undetermined. V lost 0 bases and J lost 2, with 11 bases in between. CDR3 size: 15 residues. CDR1 SEHNR and CDR2 FQNEAQ come from the germline V gene (reference sequence). As DNA, the CDR3 is TGTGCCAGCAGCTTAGCACGGGCGGCTACCTACGAGCAGTACTTC. It translates to CASSLARAATYEQYF.

There are many counts of this clonotype. The rearrangement joins TRBV7-2 to TRBJ2-3; 14 bases are a match to TRBD2. V lost 4 bases to trimming and J lost 2 bases; unmatched junction nucleotides: 8. CDR3 length: 18 residues. Germline CDR1 is SGHTA and CDR2 is FQGNSA. CDR3 region: CASSSKGLAGGNTDTQYF. As DNA, the CDR3 is TGTGCCAGCAGCTCAAAAGGACTAGCGGGGGGAAACACAGATACGCAGTATTTT.

This clonotype was recorded at least ten times. The chain links TRBV15 to TRBJ1-1; TRBD1 is a possible D gene (5 bases). Trimming stripped 2 bases from V and 0 bases from J, with 22 bases between. CDR3 size: 19 residues. Germline V gene sequence: CDR1 LNHNV, CDR2 YYDKDF (reference sequence). The CDR3 here is CATSRPRTLFSTVNTEAFF. The CDR3 DNA is TGTGCCACCAGCAGACCCCGGACACTCTTCTCAACCGTGAACACTGAAGCTTTCTTT.

This clonotype occurred many times. The gene calls are TRBV20-1 and TRBJ1-2; TRBD1 matches at 9 bases. In germline, CDR1 is DFQATT, CDR2 SNEGSKA (reference sequence). The ends lost 0 bases at V and 4 bases at J; junction bases unmatched: 6. CDR3 length: 15 residues. As DNA, the CDR3 is TGCAGTGCTAGAGATCGGGACAGGGTAGGCTATGGCTACACCTTC. This codes for CSARDRDRVGYGYTF.

This clonotype was seen at least ten times. This chain uses TRBV7-9 with TRBJ2-7; a weak D match, TRBD2 (5 bases). CDR1 is SEHNR and CDR2 is FQNEAQ in the germline V gene (reference sequence). V shed 5 bases and J shed 0 bases, with 17 bases lying between them. The CDR3 has 16 amino acids. CDR3 coding DNA: TGTGCCAGCAGCCCGGAGGTTGGCGGTCGCTCCTACGAGCAGTACTTC. Protein: CASSPEVGGRSYEQYF. The entire variable domain, with the rest obtained from reference TRBV7-9 and TRBJ2-7, is as follows: DTGVSQNPRHKITKRGQNVTFRCDPISEHNRLYWYRQTLGQGPEFLTYFQNEAQLEKSRLLSDRFSAERPKGSFSTLEIQRTEQGDSAMYLCASSPEVGGRSYEQYFGPGTRLTVT.

The chain joins TRBV10-2 to TRBJ1-5; D uncertain. This CDR3 has 12 residues. The germline V gene has CDR1 WSHSY and CDR2 SAAADI. V was pared by 7 bases and J by 4 bases, with 8 bases between. The CDR3 DNA sequence: TGCGCCAGCAAAAACCCGAATCAGCCCCAGCATTTT. Translated: CASKNPNQPQHF.

This clonotype was seen repeatedly, ten times or more. The rearrangement uses TRBV28 and TRBJ1-5; the D is unclear. Trimming pared 2 bases from V and 9 bases from J, leaving 8 bases between. The CDR3 extends over 12 amino acids. Germline V gene data show CDR1 as MDHEN and CDR2 as SYDVKM. CDR3: CASSLNRRPQHF. CDR3 sequence (DNA): TGTGCCAGCAGTTTAAACCGGCGGCCCCAGCATTTT.

Ten or more counts support this clonotype. The chain joins TRBV27 to TRBJ2-1, with TRBD2 matching 10 bases. The CDR3 spans 14 residues. Germline CDR1 MNHEY, CDR2 SMNVEV (reference sequence). The trim removed 8 bases at V and 8 bases at J, leaving 9 bases unmatched. The CDR3 is CASHQREGRDEQFF. For the CDR3, the DNA is TGTGCCAGCCACCAGCGGGAGGGCCGAGATGAGCAGTTCTTC.

This clonotype was recorded only once. The chain couples TRBV27 to TRBJ2-7, with 11 bases lining up with TRBD1. Germline assignment: CDR1 MNHEY and CDR2 SMNVEV (reference sequence). V was pared by 10 bases and J by 4 bases, with 3 bases of the junction left unmatched. This CDR3 has 12 amino acids. DNA of the CDR3: TGTGCCACCGGGACAGGGGGGTACGAGCAGTACTTC. It codes for CATGTGGYEQYF.

This clonotype was counted many times. This chain uses TRBV13 with TRBJ2-3; D gene unclear. There are 15 residues in the CDR3. Looked up from germline, CDR1 is PRHDT and CDR2 is FYEKMQ (reference sequence). V lost 1 base and J lost 6, with 14 bases in between. The CDR3 region has the DNA TGTGCCAGCAGCTTAGAAAAGGCCTCCTGGGATACGCAGTATTTT. Translation gives CASSLEKASWDTQYF.

Note on this clonotype: A much bigger clone sits one base away, suggesting this may be a read error. The chain employs TRBV2 and TRBJ1-1; D gene uncertain. Germline CDR1 reads SNHLY; CDR2 reads FYNNEI. The ends were cut back, 4 bases at V and 5 bases at J, with 11 bases in the middle. This CDR3 is built from 13 residues. CDR3 sequence (DNA): TGTGCCAGCAGTGGCCCTGGGCGGACTGAAGCTTTCTTT. It yields the protein CASSGPGRTEAFF.

This clonotype came up many times. The chain has TRBV7-6 and TRBJ2-1; 9 nucleotides match TRBD2. The junction had 9 bases not matched to a gene; V was cut back by 5 bases and J by 4 bases. Germline V gives CDR1 SGHVS, CDR2 FNYEAQ. This CDR3 contains 16 residues. Written as DNA, the CDR3 is TGTGCCAGCAGCCCGGGACTAGCCGGACCGTACAATGAGCAGTTCTTC. As protein: CASSPGLAGPYNEQFF.

V usage is TRBV4-3 and J usage is TRBJ2-3; 9 nucleotides agree with TRBD2. The CDR3 length is 15 residues. CDR1 LGHNA and CDR2 YSLEER come from the germline V gene. V dropped 4 bases and J dropped 8; count of bases not matched to a gene: 10. The DNA of the CDR3 is TGCGCCAGCAGCCTGACCGGGACTAGCACTGCTACGCAGTATTTT. As protein: CASSLTGTSTATQYF.